This TCR beta chain was found in a study of blood T cell repertoires in COVID-19 (dated by TCRdb to 2020 to 2022). The study in broad terms: Samples from collaborators originated in the United States, Italy and Spain and spanned both the acute and convalescent phases of COVID-19. Sample metadata almost always included a de-identified subject ID, COVID-19 status, age in years and sex. The prospective study material was composed of cDNA or gDNA derived from T cells, B-cell-depleted T cells, or PBMCs. Where HLA class I and class II types were available, the types were taken from metadata supplied by the sample provider, not from assay-based typing. The samples were drawn from two sources: the first 160 participants of the ongoing ImmuneRACE study, and fewer than 1,500 subjects contributed by 6 global collaborators. Subjects who had been exposed to COVID-19, were actively infected with it, or had recovered from it provided the deeply sampled blood TCRbeta repertoires that made up the dataset. The repertoires were made available in a free public database intended to serve as a resource for research on the immune response to SARS-CoV-2.

Whole blood was collected in K2EDTA tubes by collaborating institutions according to the institutions' own protocols. For TCRbeta analysis, collaborators shipped samples as frozen whole blood, isolated PBMCs, or DNA extracted from either of those sample types. Study-level results and caveats: The quantity of clinical and demographic metadata differed by source and by participant and was supplied without curation.

TCRbeta CDR3 regions were amplified from genomic DNA using the immunoSEQ Assay, a bias-controlled multiplex PCR. In the authors' own workflow: Nucleated cell counts per sample were estimated from amplification of reference gene primers within the assay. Sequence reads were collapsed and filtered to measure the absolute abundance of every unique TCRbeta CDR3 rearrangement. For each sample, productive Simpson clonality was calculated by taking the square root of Simpson's diversity index across productive rearrangements. TCRdb provides this immuneACCESS table in a form limited to in-frame rearrangements. Some clones are lacking; in checked studies, under half of them reflect an unresolved V gene, and why the rest are absent is not known. V and J calls and clone size are those listed in that table; D and trimming were worked out from the DNA. This sample gives 80,000 to 100,000 clones in total; approximately 91% of them show up just once. The ten top clones hold more than 1.5% of the sample.

Regarding this clone: Its antigen remains unidentified. Base qualities are not provided; no much larger clone lies one nucleotide away.

According to the germline V gene, CDR1 reads SNHLY and CDR2 reads FYNNEI. Relative to germline, V is 6 bases shorter and J is 1 base shorter, with 18 bases between their ends. Measured from the cysteine to the phenylalanine, the CDR3 is 16 residues long. Kept here is only the CDR3 DNA, which spans 48 bases and is read in frame from base 1. The origin of this receptor is a human donor with active COVID-19. The donor label of this sample is uncertain. Sequencing was carried out using peripheral blood. Recombination joined TRBV2 with TRBJ2-5; tentative D gene TRBD2, with 6 bases matching. At the DNA level, the sequence is TGTGCCAGCAGGGTCAGTGGAGGGGTACTCCAAGAGACCCAGTACTTC. It encodes CASRVSGGVLQETQYF.